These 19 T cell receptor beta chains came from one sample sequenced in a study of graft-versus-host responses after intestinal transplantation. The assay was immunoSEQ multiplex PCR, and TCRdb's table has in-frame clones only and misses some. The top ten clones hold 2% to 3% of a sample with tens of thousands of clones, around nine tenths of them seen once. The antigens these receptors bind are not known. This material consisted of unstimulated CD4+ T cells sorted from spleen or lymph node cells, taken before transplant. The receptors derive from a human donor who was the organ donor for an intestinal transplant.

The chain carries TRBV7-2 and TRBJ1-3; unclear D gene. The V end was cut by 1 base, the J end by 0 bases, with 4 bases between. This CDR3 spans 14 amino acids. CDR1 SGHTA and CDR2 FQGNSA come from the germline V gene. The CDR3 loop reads CASSLDGSGNTIYF. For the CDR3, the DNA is TGTGCCAGCAGCTTAGACGGCTCTGGAAACACCATATATTTT.

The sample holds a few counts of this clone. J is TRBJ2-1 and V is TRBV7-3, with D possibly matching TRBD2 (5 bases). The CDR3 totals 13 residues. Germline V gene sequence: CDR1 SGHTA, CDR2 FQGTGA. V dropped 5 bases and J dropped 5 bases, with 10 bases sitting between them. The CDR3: CASSPGLNNEQFF. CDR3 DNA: TGTGCCAGCAGCCCCGGACTGAACAATGAGCAGTTCTTC.

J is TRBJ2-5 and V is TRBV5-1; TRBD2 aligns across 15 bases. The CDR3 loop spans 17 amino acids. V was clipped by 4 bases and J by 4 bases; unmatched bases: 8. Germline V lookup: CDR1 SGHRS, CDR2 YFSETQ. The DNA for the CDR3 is TGCGCCAGCAGCCCGACTGGACTAGCGGGAGGGGGAGAGACCCAGTACTTC. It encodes CASSPTGLAGGGETQYF.

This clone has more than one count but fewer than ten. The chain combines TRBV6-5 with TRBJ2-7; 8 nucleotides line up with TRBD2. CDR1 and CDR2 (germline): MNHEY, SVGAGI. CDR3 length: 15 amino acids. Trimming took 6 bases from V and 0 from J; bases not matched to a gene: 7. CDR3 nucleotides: TGTGCCAGCAGCCGGGGGGGGAGGGCCTCCTACGAGCAGTACTTC. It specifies CASSRGGRASYEQYF.

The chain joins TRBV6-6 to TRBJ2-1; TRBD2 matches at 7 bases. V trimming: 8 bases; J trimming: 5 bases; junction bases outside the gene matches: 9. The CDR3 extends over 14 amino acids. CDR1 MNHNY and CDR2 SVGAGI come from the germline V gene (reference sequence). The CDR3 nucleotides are TGTGCCAGCGGTCTCGGGACTATTGACAATGAGCAGTTCTTC. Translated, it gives CASGLGTIDNEQFF.

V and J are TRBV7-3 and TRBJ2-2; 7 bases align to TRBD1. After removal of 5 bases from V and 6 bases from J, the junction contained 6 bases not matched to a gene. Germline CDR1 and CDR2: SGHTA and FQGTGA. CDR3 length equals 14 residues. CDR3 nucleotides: TGTGCCAGCAGCCCGGGACAGACTGCCGGGGAGCTGTTTTTT. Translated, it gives CASSPGQTAGELFF. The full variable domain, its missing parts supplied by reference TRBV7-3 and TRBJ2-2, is GAGVSQTPSNKVTEKGKYVELRCDPISGHTALYWYRQSLGQGPEFLIYFQGTGAADDSGLPNDRFFAVRPEGSVSTLKIQRTERGDSAVYLCASSPGQTAGELFFGEGSRLTVL.

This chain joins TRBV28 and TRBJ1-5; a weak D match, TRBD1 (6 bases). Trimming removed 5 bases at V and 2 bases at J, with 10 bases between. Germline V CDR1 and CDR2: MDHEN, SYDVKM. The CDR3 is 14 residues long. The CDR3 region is CASSQQGGNQPQHF. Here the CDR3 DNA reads TGTGCCAGCAGTCAACAGGGAGGCAATCAGCCCCAGCATTTT.

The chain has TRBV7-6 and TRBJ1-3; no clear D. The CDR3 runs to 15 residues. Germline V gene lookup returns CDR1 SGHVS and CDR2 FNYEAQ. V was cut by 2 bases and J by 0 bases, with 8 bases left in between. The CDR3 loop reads CASSLLTDSGNTIYF. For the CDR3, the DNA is TGTGCCAGCAGCTTACTAACAGACTCTGGAAACACCATATATTTT.

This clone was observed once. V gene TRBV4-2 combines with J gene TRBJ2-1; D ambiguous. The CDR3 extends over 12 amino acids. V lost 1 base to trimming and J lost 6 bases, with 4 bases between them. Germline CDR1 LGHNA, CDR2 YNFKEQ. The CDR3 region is CASSQVVNEQFF. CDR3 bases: TGTGCCAGCAGCCAAGTGGTCAATGAGCAGTTCTTC.

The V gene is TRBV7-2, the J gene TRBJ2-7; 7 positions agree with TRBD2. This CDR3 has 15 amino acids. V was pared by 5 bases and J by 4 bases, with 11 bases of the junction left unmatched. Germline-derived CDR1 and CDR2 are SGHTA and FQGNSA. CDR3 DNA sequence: TGTGCCAGCAGCACCCGCCCGGGACTACTTTACGAGCAGTACTTC. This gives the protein CASSTRPGLLYEQYF.

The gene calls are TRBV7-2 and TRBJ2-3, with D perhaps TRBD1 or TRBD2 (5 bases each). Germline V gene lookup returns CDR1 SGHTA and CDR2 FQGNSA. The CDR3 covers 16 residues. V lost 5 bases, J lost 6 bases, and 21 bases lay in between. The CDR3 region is CASSPRMGRASDTQYF. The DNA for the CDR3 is TGTGCCAGCAGCCCTAGGATGGGACGGGCCTCGGATACGCAGTATTTT.

For the CDR3, the DNA is TGTGCCAGCAGCTGGACAGGGGAACAGCCCCAGCATTTT. Encoded protein: CASSWTGEQPQHF. The chain uses TRBV7-2 and TRBJ1-5; 9 nucleotides line up with TRBD1. Germline V gene data show CDR1 as SGHTA and CDR2 as FQGNSA. The CDR3 extends over 13 amino acids. Trimming at V came to 4 bases and at J to 7 bases, leaving 2 bases not matched to a gene.

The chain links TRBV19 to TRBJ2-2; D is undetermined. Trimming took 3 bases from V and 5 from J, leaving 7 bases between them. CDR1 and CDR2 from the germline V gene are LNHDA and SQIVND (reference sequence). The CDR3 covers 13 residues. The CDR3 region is CASSMSVTGELFF. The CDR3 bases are TGTGCCAGTAGTATGTCGGTGACCGGGGAGCTGTTTTTT.

The CDR3 nucleotides read TGTGCCTGGAGCCTCAGGTCTACCTACGAGCAGTACTTC. Its translation is CAWSLRSTYEQYF. The chain recombines TRBV30 with TRBJ2-7; D gene ambiguous. The germline V gene has CDR1 GTSNPN and CDR2 SVGIG (reference sequence). This CDR3 spans 13 amino acids. Trimming left V 3 bases short and J 2 bases short, with 11 bases between.

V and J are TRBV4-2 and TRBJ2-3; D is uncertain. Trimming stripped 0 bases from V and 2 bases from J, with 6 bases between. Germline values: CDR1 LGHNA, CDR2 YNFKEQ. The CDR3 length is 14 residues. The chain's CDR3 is CASSQERYTDTQYF. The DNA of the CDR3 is TGTGCCAGCAGCCAAGAGCGGTACACAGATACGCAGTATTTT.

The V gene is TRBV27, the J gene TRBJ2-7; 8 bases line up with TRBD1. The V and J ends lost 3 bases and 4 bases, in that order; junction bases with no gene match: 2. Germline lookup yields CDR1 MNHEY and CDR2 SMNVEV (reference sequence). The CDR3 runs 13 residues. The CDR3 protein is CASSLNRGYEQYF. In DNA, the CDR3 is TGTGCCAGCAGTTTGAACAGGGGGTACGAGCAGTACTTC.

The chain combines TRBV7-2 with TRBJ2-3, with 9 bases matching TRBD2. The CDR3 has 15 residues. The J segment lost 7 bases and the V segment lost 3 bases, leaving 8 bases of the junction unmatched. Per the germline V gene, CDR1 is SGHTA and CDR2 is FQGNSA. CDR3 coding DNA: TGTGCCAGCAGCTTGGTAGCGGGAGTCGGAAATACGCAGTATTTT. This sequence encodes CASSLVAGVGNTQYF.

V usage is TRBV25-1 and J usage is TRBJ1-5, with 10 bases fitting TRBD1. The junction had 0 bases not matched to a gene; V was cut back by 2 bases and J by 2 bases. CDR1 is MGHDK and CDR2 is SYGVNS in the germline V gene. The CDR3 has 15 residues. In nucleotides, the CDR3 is TGTGCCAGCAGTGAAGGACAGGGGGGCAATCAGCCCCAGCATTTT. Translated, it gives CASSEGQGGNQPQHF.

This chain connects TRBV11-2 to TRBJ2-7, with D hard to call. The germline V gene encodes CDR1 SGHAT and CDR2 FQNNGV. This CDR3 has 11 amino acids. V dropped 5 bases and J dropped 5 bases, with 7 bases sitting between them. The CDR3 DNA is TGTGCCAGCAGCCCACTTAACGAGCAGTACTTC. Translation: CASSPLNEQYF.